This T cell receptor beta chain emerged from a study of T cell clonotyping in hematopoietic cell transplantation. Germline CDR1 reads SQVTM; CDR2 reads ANQGSEA. Trimming cost V 3 bases and J 5 bases, with 8 bases left between them. CDR3 length: 11 amino acids. Samples: about 28 days before transplant, then days 30, 100 and 180 after. Data came from immunoSEQ multiplex PCR; TCRdb stores just in-frame clones and leaves some out. Of approximately 5,000 clones listed, roughly 90% are singletons. This material consisted of peripheral blood mononuclear cells, taken 100 days after allogeneic stem cell transplant. V gene TRBV29-1 combines with J gene TRBJ2-7, with TRBD1 as a possible D gene (5 bases). This clonotype was sampled from a female patient aged 45-60 years who had an allogeneic stem cell transplant from an unrelated donor, so T cells may come from the graft donor. Some clones in this sample may be carry-over from other donors' samples. The CDR3 here is CSVEQGNEQYF. CDR3 sequence (DNA): TGCAGCGTTGAGCAGGGTAACGAGCAGTACTTC.